These T cell receptor beta chains were read from a single sample in a study of neurological immune-mediated disorders. TCRdb re-called the 5' RACE reads with MiXCR, one entry per CDR3 protein. The table has around 130,000 distinct CDR3 sequences, about 3.2% seen once. Material: PBMCs. The origin of the receptors is a woman in her 30s with multiple sclerosis. Each CDR3 is given with its conserved first and last residue. A D gene is named only where the DNA matches it firmly. Where a row states a size, it is once, few, many or the class of an expanded clone; other rows omit it.

J gene | V gene | clone size | D gene | CDR3 DNA | CDR3 protein
TRBJ1-6 | TRBV12-3/TRBV12-4 | many | - | TGTGCCAGCAGTTTGGCCCTCAACCTCTCACCCCTCCACTTT | CASSLALNLSPLHF
TRBJ1-1 | TRBV7-8 | - | - | TGTGCCAGCAGCGACGAAAGCAACACTGAAGCTTTCTTT | CASSDESNTEAFF
TRBJ1-1 | TRBV5-1 | many | TRBD1 | TGCGCCAGCAGGGTACAGGGGGCGAGAACTGAAGCTTTCTTT | CASRVQGARTEAFF
TRBJ2-3 | TRBV5-1 | many | - | TGCGCCAGCAGTCCCGGACACCTAAGCACAGATACGCAGTATTTT | CASSPGHLSTDTQYF
TRBJ1-2 | TRBV7-2 | many | TRBD1 | TGTGCCAGCAGCCCCATGGGAGGACAGGGGGCGCTGGGGGGCTACACCTTC | CASSPMGGQGALGGYTF
TRBJ2-1 | TRBV7-7 | many | - | TGTGCCAGCAGCCCCACTTTCGACTTGGACTCCTACAATGAGCAGTTCTTC | CASSPTFDLDSYNEQFF
TRBJ2-1 | TRBV7-2 | many | TRBD2 | TGTGCCAGCAGCCTCCAGCGGGAAAGCGATGAGCAGTTCTTC | CASSLQRESDEQFF
TRBJ1-2 | TRBV20-1 | many | - | TGCAGTGCTAGAGGTCCTGAAAACTATGGCTACACCTTC | CSARGPENYGYTF
TRBJ2-1 | TRBV7-2 | many | TRBD1 | TGTGCCAGCGGTTCTTCCGGGACAGGGGGCTACAATGAGCAGTTCTTC | CASGSSGTGGYNEQFF
TRBJ2-1 | TRBV20-1 | many | TRBD2 | TGCAGTGTACGAGCGGGAGCGGGGAATGAGCAGTTCTTC | CSVRAGAGNEQFF
TRBJ1-5 | TRBV7-9 | many | TRBD1 | TGTGCCAGCAGCTTAGGGGGACAGATCAATCAGCCCCAGCATTTT | CASSLGGQINQPQHF
TRBJ1-1 | TRBV5-5 | - | - | TGTGCCAGCAACCCTGCGGGGGTGGGCACTGAAGCTTTCTTT | CASNPAGVGTEAFF
TRBJ2-7 | TRBV7-7 | many | - | TGTGCCAGCAGCTTAGTGGGCTGGGGGGAGCAGTACTTC | CASSLVGWGEQYF
TRBJ1-1 | TRBV14 | many | - | TGTGCCAGCAGCGTCACAGGTCTAAGGGCTGAAGCTTTCTTT | CASSVTGLRAEAFF
TRBJ2-7 | TRBV27 | many | - | TGTGCCAGCAGTTTAAGGGGACTCCAATACGAGCAGTACTTC | CASSLRGLQYEQYF
TRBJ1-4 | TRBV7-9 | many | - | TGTGCCAGCGGATTGTCCAGCGCACAGATTACCGATAATGAAAAACTGTTTTTT | CASGLSSAQITDNEKLFF
TRBJ1-2 | TRBV19 | - | - | TGTGCCAGTAGTAGCGACGGAGCCTACTATGGCTACACCTTC | CASSSDGAYYGYTF
TRBJ1-1 | TRBV5-6 | many | - | TGTGCCAGCCTGTCCGGCACTGAAGCTTTCTTT | CASLSGTEAFF
TRBJ1-4 | TRBV5-1 | - | - | TGCGCCAGCACGCCCGGAGGAGAGGATGAAAAACTGTTTTTT | CASTPGGEDEKLFF
TRBJ1-4 | TRBV9 | many | - | TGTGCCAGCAGCGAGGGATCAGGTTACGAAAAACTGTTTTTT | CASSEGSGYEKLFF
TRBJ1-1 | TRBV20-1 | many | - | TGCAGTGCTAGAGATGGGCAGGGACGGAGGACTGAAGCTTTCTTT | CSARDGQGRRTEAFF
TRBJ2-2 | TRBV12-3/TRBV12-4 | many | - | TGTGCCAGCACCGTTCGCACCGGGGAGCTGTTTTTT | CASTVRTGELFF
TRBJ1-5 | TRBV7-2 | many | - | TGTGCCAGCAGCTTAGGGCCGGTGTTTCAGCCCCAGCATTTT | CASSLGPVFQPQHF
TRBJ2-3 | TRBV3-1 | many | TRBD2 | TGTGCCAGCAGCCCACCGGGGACTAGGAGGAGAGATACGCAGTATTTT | CASSPPGTRRRDTQYF
TRBJ2-7 | TRBV6-6 | many | TRBD2 | TGTGCCAGCAGTTACAGCGGGGGGCTTACCTACGAGCAGTACTTC | CASSYSGGLTYEQYF
TRBJ2-1 | TRBV27 | many | - | TGTGCCAGCAGTTTATCCCCAGGGCAGGGGTGGGACAATGAGCAGTTCTTC | CASSLSPGQGWDNEQFF
TRBJ2-1 | TRBV9 | many | - | TGTGCCAGCAGCGTAGAAGGGGGTAACTACAATGAGCAGTTCTTC | CASSVEGGNYNEQFF
TRBJ1-1 | TRBV12-3/TRBV12-4 | many | - | TGTGCCAGCAGTCCCCTCGAGAACACTGAAGCTTTCTTT | CASSPLENTEAFF
TRBJ2-2 | TRBV5-1 | few | - | TGCGCCAGCAGCTTGGCCGGGAAAGGGACCGGGGAGCTGTTTTTT | CASSLAGKGTGELFF
TRBJ1-3 | TRBV7-2 | many | - | TGTGCCAGCAGCTTAACTTGGGGCTCTGGAAACACCATATATTTT | CASSLTWGSGNTIYF
TRBJ2-7 | TRBV7-8 | many | TRBD2 | TGTGCCAGCAGCCGAGGACTAGCGGGAGCGACGTCTTACGAGCAGTACTTC | CASSRGLAGATSYEQYF
TRBJ2-1 | TRBV7-9 | many | TRBD2 | TGTGCCAGCAGCCCGGGACTAGCGGTTTTCAGCTCCTACAATGAGCAGTTCTTC | CASSPGLAVFSSYNEQFF
TRBJ2-1 | TRBV20-1 | few | - | TGCAGTGCTAGAGAAGGGCCCCGAGACCTAAACAATGAGCAGTTCTTC | CSAREGPRDLNNEQFF
TRBJ1-4 | TRBV5-1 | many | TRBD1 | TGCGCCACTAGACCGGGACAGGGAGTAGAAAAACTGTTTTTT | CATRPGQGVEKLFF
TRBJ2-5 | TRBV5-6 | many | - | TGTGCCAGCAGCTTATTAACCGGAGAGACCCAGTACTTC | CASSLLTGETQYF
TRBJ2-5 | TRBV6-2/TRBV6-3 | many | - | TGTGCCAGCAGGGGCGTAGGTTGGGGGGAGACCCAGTACTTC | CASRGVGWGETQYF
TRBJ2-7 | TRBV5-6 | many | - | TGTGCCAGCATCTCTAGGGGGGTTCGCTCCTACGAGCAGTACTTC | CASISRGVRSYEQYF
TRBJ2-7 | TRBV5-1 | many | TRBD2 | TGCGCCAGCAGCTTGATGGCTAGCGGGAGCAGGGCTCACTCCGAGCAGTACTTC | CASSLMASGSRAHSEQYF
TRBJ1-1 | TRBV27 | many | - | TGTGCCAGCCTCAAAAGAATATCCGGGACAAATGAAGCTTTCTTT | CASLKRISGTNEAFF
TRBJ2-7 | TRBV20-1 | many | - | TGCAGTGCTAGAGATCTAGGGGGTCGGCAGTACTTC | CSARDLGGRQYF
TRBJ2-1 | TRBV20-1 | many | TRBD2 | TGCAGTGCTAGAGTGGTAGCGGGGGGGCCCTACAATGAGCAGTTCTTC | CSARVVAGGPYNEQFF
TRBJ1-2 | TRBV10-3 | many | - | TGTGCCATCAGTGAGTCGCGGGGAACCCACGGCTATGGCTACACCTTC | CAISESRGTHGYGYTF
TRBJ1-5 | TRBV19 | many | - | TGTGCCAGTAATGAAGGTCCGAGACAGCCCCAGCATTTT | CASNEGPRQPQHF
TRBJ2-1 | TRBV5-1 | many | - | TGCGCCAGCAGCTTGGGGCGGAGGGCATCCTACAATGAGCAGTTCTTC | CASSLGRRASYNEQFF
TRBJ2-1 | TRBV3-1 | many | - | TGTGCCAGCAGCCAAGATCTGGGAACCATCTACAATGAGCAGTTCTTC | CASSQDLGTIYNEQFF
TRBJ1-1 | TRBV29-1 | - | - | TGCAGCGTCCAAGGACAGATGAACACTGAAGCTTTCTTT | CSVQGQMNTEAFF
TRBJ2-4 | TRBV7-9 | many | - | TGTGCCAGCAGTCGGTCTAGCAACATTCAGTACTTC | CASSRSSNIQYF
TRBJ2-7 | TRBV4-1 | - | TRBD1 | TGCGCCAGCAGCCATCCCGAGGGGACAGGGAGCGAGCAGTACTTC | CASSHPEGTGSEQYF
TRBJ2-7 | TRBV12-3/TRBV12-4 | many | TRBD1 | TGTGCCAGCAGTCTCAACACAGGGGGCGGAGTATACGAGCAGTACTTC | CASSLNTGGGVYEQYF
TRBJ1-1 | TRBV28 | many | - | TGTGCCAGCAGCCCGAGGGGCAGGGGAGGCACTGAAGCTTTCTTT | CASSPRGRGGTEAFF
TRBJ2-1 | TRBV24-1 | many | - | TGTGCCACCAGTGATAGGGCAGGGCTGAGCTCCTACAATGAGCAGTTCTTC | CATSDRAGLSSYNEQFF
TRBJ2-4 | TRBV15 | many | TRBD2 | TGTGCCACCAGCAGCCGCGGGGGGCGCGCCAAAAACATTCAGTACTTC | CATSSRGGRAKNIQYF
TRBJ1-1 | TRBV5-6 | many | - | TGTGCCAGCAGCTTGTCCGGGGGGAACACTGAAGCTTTCTTT | CASSLSGGNTEAFF
TRBJ1-2 | TRBV12-3/TRBV12-4 | many | - | TGTGCCAGCAGTTTAAGTCTGAGTTCTCGCTATGGCTACACCTTC | CASSLSLSSRYGYTF
TRBJ1-1 | TRBV6-2/TRBV6-3 | many | - | TGTGCCAGCAGAAGAGTGGGGGAAGCTTTCTTT | CASRRVGEAFF
TRBJ2-4 | TRBV4-1 | many | - | TGCGCCAGCAGCCCGATGGACGGCAAAAACATTCAGTACTTC | CASSPMDGKNIQYF
TRBJ2-3 | TRBV20-1 | many | TRBD2 | TGCAGTGCTACCGGACTAGCGGGGGGGTCAGATACGCAGTATTTT | CSATGLAGGSDTQYF